This paragraph reports one T cell receptor beta chain. This entry comes from a study of OX40 agonist ivuxolimab in advanced cancers. Looking at the study overall: The dose of intravenous ivuxolimab that patients received every 2 weeks ranged from 0.01 to 10 mg/kg. Those treated in dose escalation had hepatocellular carcinoma, melanoma, renal cell cancer or head and neck cancer.

Per the germline V gene, CDR1 is SGHRS and CDR2 is YFSETQ. J was trimmed by 1 base and V by 4 bases; bases with no gene match: 3. The length of the CDR3 is 14 residues. Clones were read by immunoSEQ multiplex PCR, and TCRdb kept only the in-frame ones, dropping some. The sample has tens of thousands of clones, around 91% seen once. The specimen was CD4+ or CD8+ T cells sorted from blood, collected in a trial of the OX40 agonist ivuxolimab. The receptor was isolated from an adult with an advanced solid tumor such as melanoma, head and neck, liver or kidney cancer. The chain couples TRBV5-1 to TRBJ2-5, with 8 bases fitting TRBD1. The CDR3 coding sequence is TGCGCCAGCAGCCCTGACAGGGGCCAAGAGACCCAGTACTTC. Its translation is CASSPDRGQETQYF.